Below, one T cell receptor (beta chain) is given with its context. Its antigen remains undetermined. This entry is derived from a study of cytomegalovirus exposure and HLA in healthy donors (dated by TCRdb to 2017 to 2019). In the study overall: According to an earlier analysis of several hundred of the donors, 150 million to 200 million T cells yielded 117 million unique TCR beta sequences and about 280 Gb of sequence data. An early release that covered around 590 HLA-typed donors contained approximately 300 gigabases of sequencing data and 85 million to 100 million unique TCR sequences. Of the 300 to 400 genotyped donors, approximately 83% fell in the genetic ancestry cluster associated with self-reported Caucasian donors. The study aimed to test whether signatures of past pathogen exposure could be identified by cataloging public T cell receptors. Using immunosequencing, the study profiled T cell repertoires from 550 to 750 subjects and related those repertoires to cytomegalovirus serostatus. A separate validation cohort of roughly 130 different subjects was used in addition to the 666-subject first cohort. To predict cytomegalovirus infection status, the study combined high-throughput TCR immunosequencing, statistical association of individual TCRs with disease status, and machine learning. A later analysis re-analyzed previously published TCR beta repertoires from 666 donors and added high-resolution HLA genotyping to study TCR occurrence patterns. Rather than drawing on any new phenotypic data, the later analysis identified candidate immune exposures from TCR beta sequences and the way those sequences occurred across donors. In an earlier analysis of roughly 600 of the donors, high-throughput TCR beta sequencing was used to judge whether each TCR beta V gene segment behaved as functional or pseudogenic. Alongside the repertoire data, information on donor age, sex, ethnicity and CMV serostatus was compiled. Genome-wide SNP genotypes for about 55% of the 666 donors were used in a later genetic analysis, which treated that subset as a discovery cohort. All discovery cohort repertoires had been generated using a single sequencing platform. Both class I and class II loci were covered by HLA typing, at four-digit resolution. Typing coverage differed by locus: A, B, C, DRB1 and DQB1 were typed in about 620-640 donors, DQA1 in roughly 500, DPA1 in 600 to 610, and DPB1 in approximately 450. Four to six DR-DQ haplotypes were handled as single units for association and clustering because linkage in the cohort was strong. Among about 400 genotyped donors of the cohort, an average of about 220,000 unique TCR beta nucleotide sequences was sequenced per donor, of which approximately 19% were non-productive.

Library method: the immunoSEQ multiplex PCR assay. A mixture of 60 forward primers for TCR Vbeta segments and 13 reverse primers for TCR Jbeta segments was used in the multiplex PCR. Amplification of the CDR3 region of rearranged TCR beta genes was performed with a multiplex PCR assay on genomic DNA. The amplified TCR beta libraries were sequenced on the Illumina HiSeq System as 87-base-pair reads. In the authors' own workflow: A later analysis counted around 72 million unique TCR beta chains across the 650 to 700 repertoires, and approximately 11 million of these chains were shared by at least two donors. To remove PCR and sequencing errors, raw reads were error-corrected and collapsed into unique sequences using a nearest-neighbor algorithm that merged closely related sequences. To assign V, D and J gene segments, CDR3 sequences were aligned to IMGT reference sequences. Each retained sequence needed at least a six-nucleotide match to both a V gene segment and a J gene segment. Rearrangements were called productive when the CDR3 lacked stop codons and stayed in frame with V and J; all others were non-productive. Following IMGT convention, CDR3 was defined as the stretch from the second conserved V-encoded cysteine up to the conserved J-encoded phenylalanine. The earlier analysis of about 570 of the donors excluded any sequence lacking an unambiguous match to a single V gene segment. In an earlier analysis of approximately 590 of the donors, a V segment was called functional when productive rearrangements were above 56.7%, and segregating when the standard deviation between donors exceeded 5%. To diagnose cytomegalovirus status from the catalog of TCR beta chain sequences, a statistical classification framework was built. V and J gene assignment, in a later analysis, came from comparing TCR nucleotide sequences with IMGT/GENE-DB human TR gene sequences. A later analysis assigned CDR3 sequences and most-parsimonious VDJ recombination scenarios with the TCRdist pipeline. A later analysis defined each TCR beta chain by its CDR3 amino acid sequence plus V-gene family, and excluded reads lacking a unique V-gene family. A later analysis removed 550 to 650 highly shared, low-generation-probability nucleotide sequences to deal with suspected cross-contamination and a sequencing artifact. In a later analysis, a clonal expansion index for each public chain was calculated from normalized within-repertoire ranks of inferred template counts. Generation probabilities in a later analysis came from a VDJ recombination model fitted to out-of-frame rearrangements, and those results were checked against IGoR. Hypergeometric tests were used in a later analysis to score TCR-TCR, TCR-HLA and TCR-CMV co-occurrence, with a repertoire-size bias correction applied to the TCR pairs. A later analysis estimated false discovery rates by permuting HLA or CMV assignments 20 times. In a later analysis, co-occurring TCRs were grouped using DBSCAN, and TCRdist sequence similarity was added for clustering within HLA-allele-positive subsets. For co-occurrence clustering, repertoires with fewer than 30,000 or more than 120,000 public chains were excluded, along with four or five repertoires with anomalous nucleotide sharing. TCRdb provides this immuneACCESS table in a form limited to in-frame rearrangements. Some clones are lacking; in checked studies, under half of them reflect an unresolved V gene, and why the rest are absent is not known. That table is the source of V, J and clone size, and D and trimming were worked out from the DNA. The sample's records list under 40,000 clones. Roughly 3.5% of the sample is held by the ten biggest clonotypes.

In total, roughly 710 healthy bone marrow donors made up the cohort. All cohort members were sampled while nominally healthy, although unrecorded immune exposures were likely present. The donor tested CMV seropositive, placing the donor among the 289 seropositive members of the cohort. Each donor provided a peripheral blood sample, and peripheral blood mononuclear cells were used for TCR beta sequencing. Genomic DNA was extracted from the blood cell samples with the Qiagen DNeasy Blood Extraction Kit. Broad study findings and their caveats: It was suggested by the authors that the approach could potentially be generalized to other disease states and immunological phenotypes. In a later genetic analysis, fewer N-insertions in productive TCRs were reported among donors in an Asian-associated ancestry cluster than the roughly 640-donor mean. A few of the identified cytomegalovirus-associated TCR beta chains were confirmed in vitro to be specific for cytomegalovirus antigens. The presence/absence analyses assumed that sequencing depth was roughly uniform across donors, and that assumption may not be true. When HLA alleles, especially DR and DQ, strongly co-occurred, TCR associations were difficult to assign to individual alleles. According to a later analysis, most CMV-associated TCR beta chains appeared to be HLA-restricted, and the HLA associations seemed to be driven largely by CMV exposure. Because the 87-base-pair reads could not distinguish some IMGT-functional V segments, including TRBV6-2 and TRBV6-3, those segments were excluded. Linkage disequilibrium might explain the correlated functional status among segregating V segments, but an unknown experimental factor could not be excluded. Immune exposure information for the cohort was limited to CMV serostatus. A later analysis reported that several top co-occurrence clusters appeared linked to parvovirus B19, influenza, CMV and Epstein-Barr virus. A later analysis found that HLA-associated TCR beta chains were more clonally expanded and had lower generation probabilities than equally common non-associated chains. V-gene and J-gene trimming of TCR beta chains was associated with a missense DCLRE1C variant in a later genetic analysis, and the association was replicated in an independent cohort. An earlier analysis of approximately 530 of the donors showed that most TCR beta V segments appeared in productive rearrangements either about 87% or about 30% of the time, which broadly matched IMGT annotations. A group of highly shared sequence variants was considered likely to be a technical artifact of the sequencing pipeline. HLA typing was unavailable for some donors at each locus, so association tests used only the typed subset. A further reported finding was that TCR beta sequences accurately predicted the HLA-A and HLA-B alleles for most subjects in the first cohort. According to a later analysis, TCR association rates differed among HLA loci, with DRB1 alleles showing the most associated TCRs and HLA-C alleles showing the fewest. In a later analysis, about 17,000 TCR beta sequences were associated with specific HLA alleles at a false discovery rate of 0.05. In the study, approximately 160 TCR beta chains were listed as associated with cytomegalovirus. Across donors, most TCR sequences were observed very rarely, whereas some public TCRs were present in many individuals. Fewer than 20 rarely observed V segments, including chromosome 9 orphons, were excluded from the earlier analysis of approximately 500 of the donors because counts were too low. In this cohort, only TCR beta chains were sequenced, and detectable features were limited by the absence of alpha or paired-chain data. The classifier was reported to diagnose cytomegalovirus status with high specificity and sensitivity in both the original and validation cohorts.

Based on the germline V gene (reference sequence), the CDR1 and CDR2 sequences are MNHEY and SMNVEV. From V the trimming removes 4 bases and from J it removes 4 bases, while the gene matches leave 8 bases of the junction unaccounted for. CDR3 length: 16 amino acids, cysteine to phenylalanine. The only DNA kept is the CDR3, 48 bases in frame from the first base. The sequenced sample was PBMCs. Recombination joined TRBV27 with TRBJ2-2, with 8 middle bases fitting TRBD2. This clonotype originated in a woman aged 40 to 55 in good health and CMV-seropositive. The DNA reads as follows: TGTGCCAGCAGTTCTATAGCGGGATTCTTCACCGGGGAGCTGTTTTTT. This gives the protein CASSSIAGFFTGELFF.